The 26 T cell receptor beta chains listed next were all sequenced from one sample in a study of T cells in Graves' hyperthyroidism and ophthalmopathy. TCR beta CDR3 regions were amplified from RNA transcripts. The HTBI primer set drove a first-round RT-PCR of the TCR CDR3. TCRdb redid the calling of the multiplex PCR reads with MiXCR, one entry per CDR3 protein. This sample has about 300,000 distinct CDR3 sequences, with 25% to 30% found just once. Sequenced input: blood. These receptors all stem from a man aged 35 to 55 with Graves' hyperthyroidism that later progressed to Graves' ophthalmopathy.

This clonotype was seen ten or more times. The chain links TRBV2 to TRBJ1-2, with TRBD1 matching 9 bases. The CDR3 runs to 13 residues. V gave up 9 bases and J gave up 8 bases; unmatched junction bases: 10. CDR1 is SNHLY, CDR2 FYNNEI, per germline. The CDR3 nucleotides read TGTGCCAGTTCTACAGGGGGCCTGGGCGGCTACACCTTC. Protein: CASSTGGLGGYTF.

In its sample, this clonotype was seen many times. The V and J genes are TRBV5-6 and TRBJ2-7, with TRBD1 matching over 9 bases. This CDR3 contains 13 residues. Germline trimming cut 10 bases from V and 9 bases from J; bases unmatched to any gene: 14. Germline CDR1 reads SGHDT; CDR2 reads YYEEEE. CDR3 nucleotide sequence: TGTGCCCGGGGCGGGACAGGGTTTATCGGGCAGTACTTC. It translates to CARGGTGFIGQYF.

This chain uses TRBV2 with TRBJ2-7; perhaps D is TRBD1 or TRBD2 (7 bases each). The germline V gene encodes CDR1 SNHLY and CDR2 FYNNEI. CDR3 length equals 16 residues. V was clipped by 4 bases and J by 2 bases, with 18 bases between them. The CDR3 loop is CASSGQRDRPTYEQYF. CDR3 nucleotide sequence: TGTGCCAGCAGTGGGCAGCGGGACAGACCAACCTACGAGCAGTACTTC.

This chain links TRBV24-1 with TRBJ2-7, with D hard to call. The CDR3 contains 13 residues. Germline V CDR1 and CDR2: KGHDR, SFDVKD. Deletions cut 3 bases from V and 4 bases from J, with 9 bases between. As DNA, the CDR3 is TGTGCCACCAGTGATCCACCCTCATACGAGCAGTACTTC. Protein sequence: CATSDPPSYEQYF.

Many counts were recorded for this clonotype. The J gene is TRBJ1-1, the V gene TRBV2; D is uncertain. Between the trimmed V and J ends, which lost 6 bases and 1 base, there was a span of 9 bases. Germline loops: CDR1 SNHLY, CDR2 FYNNEI. The CDR3 runs 13 residues. DNA of the CDR3: TGTGCCAGCAGCAGACGACAGAACACTGAAGCTTTCTTT. This encodes CASSRRQNTEAFF.

The chain recombines TRBV28 with TRBJ1-5; TRBD1 aligns across 9 bases. This CDR3 is built from 16 residues. The J segment lost 3 bases and the V segment lost 3 bases, leaving 6 bases of the junction unmatched. From germline, CDR1 is MDHEN and CDR2 SYDVKM. CDR3 bases: TGTGCCAGCAGTTTTCGGGGGACAGGGACCAATCAGCCCCAGCATTTT. This gives the protein CASSFRGTGTNQPQHF.

The J gene is TRBJ2-7, the V gene TRBV6-1; TRBD1 matches at 11 bases. J was trimmed by 7 bases and V by 6 bases; bases with no gene match: 8. Germline loops: CDR1 MNHNS, CDR2 SASEGT. The CDR3 totals 14 residues. CDR3: CASRDRDRGGEQYF. CDR3 coding DNA: TGTGCCAGCAGGGACCGGGACAGGGGGGGGGAGCAGTACTTC.

The sample holds many counts of this clonotype. The chain uses TRBV18 and TRBJ1-1, with no clear D. Trimming pared 6 bases from V and 0 bases from J, leaving 20 bases between. The CDR3 consists of 17 residues. Germline assignment: CDR1 KGHSH and CDR2 LQKENI. In DNA form, the CDR3 reads TGTGCCAGCTCCCTACGGGCCCCAAATCCCATGAACACTGAAGCTTTCTTT. It encodes CASSLRAPNPMNTEAFF.

This clonotype was counted ten times or more. V usage is TRBV20-1 and J usage is TRBJ2-7, with 9 bases matching TRBD2. Trimming cost V 5 bases and J 5 bases; bases outside gene matches: 10. The CDR3 runs to 14 residues. Germline V gives CDR1 DFQATT, CDR2 SNEGSKA (reference sequence). CDR3 sequence reads: CSAVSGSAFNEQYF. CDR3 coding DNA: TGCAGTGCTGTTAGCGGGAGTGCGTTCAACGAGCAGTACTTC.

This clonotype was recorded at least ten times. CDR3 nucleotide sequence: TGTGCCAGCAGGCCTGGGGGGCTGTATGGCTACACCTTC. Encoded protein: CASRPGGLYGYTF. The chain uses TRBV12-3 or TRBV12-4 and TRBJ1-2, with D possibly TRBD1 on 6 matching bases. Trimming removed 6 bases from V and 5 bases from J, with 13 bases in between. The length of the CDR3 is 13 residues.

This clonotype was seen at least ten times. V usage is TRBV12-3 or TRBV12-4 and J usage is TRBJ2-5, with 12 positions matching TRBD2. Germline trimming cut 6 bases from V and 2 bases from J; bases unmatched to any gene: 10. The CDR3 has 17 residues. The DNA for the CDR3 is TGTGCCAGCAGCCCAGGGACTAGCGGGCTCTCACAAGAGACCCAGTACTTC. Its protein product is CASSPGTSGLSQETQYF.

At least ten counts were recorded for this clonotype. V and J are TRBV27 and TRBJ2-7, with D possibly TRBD1 on 6 matching bases. The CDR3 runs 21 residues. Germline V gene sequence: CDR1 MNHEY, CDR2 SMNVEV (reference sequence). Deletions cut 2 bases from V and 3 bases from J, with 32 bases between. The CDR3 sequence: CASSLKFGPGHRGRANYEQYF. CDR3 nucleotide sequence: TGTGCCAGCAGTTTAAAGTTCGGACCGGGACACCGGGGCCGGGCCAACTACGAGCAGTACTTC.

This clonotype came up many times. The V call is TRBV12-3 or TRBV12-4, the J call TRBJ2-7; unclear D gene. The CDR3 has 13 amino acids. V was pared by 7 bases and J by 6 bases, with 16 bases between. Here the CDR3 DNA reads TGTGCCAGCAAGGACCCTCTATTCTCCGAGCAGTACTTC. It is translated as CASKDPLFSEQYF.

This clonotype was detected ten times or more. The V call is TRBV15, the J call TRBJ2-7; D unresolved. Germline V gene data show CDR1 as LNHNV and CDR2 as YYDKDF (reference sequence). The CDR3 has 13 amino acids. V was clipped by 4 bases and J by 3 bases, with 10 bases between them. The CDR3 is CATSIDSFYEQYF. The CDR3 DNA reads as TGTGCCACCAGCATAGACTCCTTCTACGAGCAGTACTTC.

This clonotype was observed at least ten times. The chain uses TRBV30 and TRBJ2-2; D unclear. Germline CDR1 is GTSNPN and CDR2 is SVGIG (reference sequence). Trimming left V 2 bases short and J 1 base short, with 8 bases between. This CDR3 is built from 14 residues. CDR3 amino acids: CAWSFSRNTGELFF. CDR3 in DNA: TGTGCCTGGAGTTTCTCGAGGAACACCGGGGAGCTGTTTTTT.

V gene TRBV24-1 combines with J gene TRBJ2-5, with 15 bases lining up with TRBD2. The V gene end was trimmed by 4 bases and the J gene end by 4 bases; junction bases not matched to a gene: 6. Looked up from germline, CDR1 is KGHDR and CDR2 is SFDVKD. The CDR3 has 17 amino acids. The CDR3 loop is CATSELPGLAGGETQYF. The CDR3 DNA reads as TGTGCCACCAGTGAACTACCGGGACTAGCGGGAGGAGAGACCCAGTACTTC.

This clonotype was recorded many times. The V and J genes are TRBV6-5 and TRBJ1-5; no clear D gene. With 7 bases removed from V and 0 bases from J, the gap between germline ends came to 7 bases. Germline V gene lookup returns CDR1 MNHEY and CDR2 SVGAGI. The CDR3 loop spans 13 amino acids. Here the CDR3 reads CASTRYSNQPQHF. The CDR3 region has the DNA TGTGCCAGCACCAGGTATAGCAATCAGCCCCAGCATTTT.

The J gene is TRBJ2-7, the V gene TRBV7-9; D perhaps matches TRBD2 (6 bases). Germline V gene data show CDR1 as SEHNR and CDR2 as FQNEAQ (reference sequence). Trimming stripped 6 bases from V and 5 bases from J, with 17 bases between. The CDR3 is 14 residues long. The DNA of the CDR3 is TGTGCCAGCAGTAACGGGAGTCCACGGGACGAGCAGTACTTC. Its protein product is CASSNGSPRDEQYF.

The chain has TRBV20-1 and TRBJ1-2, with D perhaps TRBD1 (5 bases). Trimming shortened V by 2 bases and J by 0 bases, and 22 bases separated the two germline ends. Germline assignment: CDR1 DFQATT and CDR2 SNEGSKA (reference sequence). This CDR3 has 18 amino acids. The CDR3 spells CSARQLTRRQRTNYGYTF. In DNA, the CDR3 is TGCAGTGCTAGACAATTGACCCGACGACAGCGAACTAACTATGGCTACACCTTC.

This clonotype has ten or more counts. The gene calls are TRBV7-2 and TRBJ2-5; D is undetermined. CDR3 size: 15 residues. Trimming cost V 5 bases and J 1 base, with 14 bases left between them. CDR1 and CDR2 from the germline V gene are SGHTA and FQGNSA. In nucleotides, the CDR3 is TGTGCCAGCAGCCCACGTCGTGTGGGCCAAGAGACCCAGTACTTC. Translated: CASSPRRVGQETQYF. Looking up the rest from reference TRBV7-2 and TRBJ2-5 gives the full variable domain: GAGVSQSPSNKVTEKGKDVELRCDPISGHTALYWYRQSLGQGLEFLIYFQGNSAPDKSGLPSDRFSAERTGGSVSTLTIQRTQQEDSAVYLCASSPRRVGQETQYFGPGTRLLVL.

This clonotype was detected ten times or more. It may be a read error: a sequence one base away is much more abundant. The gene calls are TRBV12-3 or TRBV12-4 and TRBJ2-2; 8 bases align to TRBD2. This CDR3 contains 15 residues. CDR3 protein: CASSLAGLGTGGLFF. DNA for the CDR3: TGTGCCAGCAGCTTAGCGGGATTGGGCACCGGGGGGCTGTTTTTT.

V is TRBV15 and J is TRBJ2-5, with a weak D call TRBD1 (5 bases). Per germline, CDR1 LNHNV and CDR2 YYDKDF (reference sequence). There are 13 residues in the CDR3. V lost 0 bases to trimming and J lost 5 bases, with 7 bases between them. CDR3 protein: CATSRDRVETQYF. DNA of the CDR3: TGTGCCACCAGCAGAGACAGGGTGGAGACCCAGTACTTC. The full variable domain, with the rest looked up from reference TRBV15 and TRBJ2-5, is DAMVIQNPRYQVTQFGKPVTLSCSQTLNHNVMYWYQQKSSQAPKLLFHYYDKDFNNEADTPDNFQSRRPNTSFCFLDIRSPGLGDTAMYLCATSRDRVETQYFGPGTRLLVL.

This clonotype was recorded at least ten times. The chain joins TRBV6-5 to TRBJ1-5; a weak D match, TRBD1 (6 bases). CDR3 length equals 14 residues. From germline, CDR1 is MNHEY and CDR2 SVGAGI. Trimming removed 7 bases from V and 5 bases from J, with 15 bases in between. CDR3 nucleotide sequence: TGTGCCAGCAATAGAAATGCAGGGGATCAGCCCCAGCATTTT. Residues: CASNRNAGDQPQHF.

V is TRBV24-1 and J is TRBJ2-5; 7 nucleotides align to TRBD1. The CDR3 is made up of 15 amino acids. Germline CDR1 KGHDR, CDR2 SFDVKD. V lost 3 bases to trimming and J lost 2 bases; unmatched junction nucleotides: 5. This chain's CDR3 is CATSDRQGWQETQYF. In DNA form, the CDR3 reads TGTGCCACCAGTGATCGACAGGGTTGGCAAGAGACCCAGTACTTC.

This clonotype was detected ten times or more. This chain links TRBV7-9 with TRBJ1-5; possible D gene TRBD1, 5 bases. CDR1 and CDR2 from the germline V gene are SEHNR and FQNEAQ (reference sequence). The CDR3 is 15 residues long. V lost 5 bases, J lost 1 base, and 12 bases lay in between. The CDR3 region has the DNA TGTGCCAGCAGCCCCGCGGGGCAGAGCAATCAGCCCCAGCATTTT. Translated, it gives CASSPAGQSNQPQHF.

This sequence joins TRBV6-1 and TRBJ1-1; D gene unclear. The germline gives CDR1 MNHNS, CDR2 SASEGT. With 7 bases removed from V and 1 base from J, the gap between germline ends came to 13 bases. The length of the CDR3 is 14 residues. The CDR3 spells CASTPFGQNTEAFF. CDR3 nucleotide sequence: TGTGCCAGCACCCCCTTTGGCCAGAACACTGAAGCTTTCTTT.